This section outlines one T cell receptor (beta chain) sequence together with its context. This specimen comes from a study of blood T cell repertoires in COVID-19. Study-wide context: The United States, Italy and Spain provided the acute and convalescent COVID-19 samples. T cells, B-cell-depleted T cells, or PBMCs supplied cDNA or gDNA.

The CDR3 is 14 residues long. Germline-derived CDR1 and CDR2 are LNHDA and SQIVND (reference sequence). With V trimmed by 5 bases and J by 1 base, 4 bases remained unmatched. In the source study's methods: Amplification with reference gene primers provided the estimates of nucleated cell counts. The table came from immunoSEQ multiplex PCR; TCRdb's copy has only in-frame clones and leaves some out. V, J and clone size were drawn from that table, and D and trimming were deduced from the DNA. This sample carries around 100,000 clones, roughly 84% of them seen once, and the ten largest clones take 6.3%. The J gene is TRBJ1-1, the V gene TRBV19, with 7 bases fitting TRBD1. Sequenced material: peripheral blood. The TCR originated in a man aged 55 to 69 with acute or convalescent COVID-19. CDR3 in DNA: TGTGCCAGTAGTGAACGACAGGGGAACACTGAAGCTTTCTTT. Translation: CASSERQGNTEAFF.